What follows are 29 T cell receptor beta chains derived from one specimen sequenced in a study of shared clonotypes between healthy human individuals. The assay was immunoSEQ multiplex PCR, and TCRdb's table has in-frame clones only and misses some. The sample has over a million clones; about 96% are singletons. The sequenced material came from naive CD4+ T cells sorted from blood. Specified subset: CD45RA+ positively selected. The receptors shown here come from a man aged 25 to 40 in good health.

The chain links TRBV4-1 to TRBJ1-4, with TRBD1 matching 11 bases. There are 14 residues in the CDR3. V lost 5 bases to trimming and J lost 10 bases; unmatched junction nucleotides: 6. Per the germline V gene, CDR1 is MGHRA and CDR2 is YSYEKL. The DNA for the CDR3 is TGCGCCAGCAGCGCTCCGGGACAGGGGGGAAAACTGTTTTTT. It encodes CASSAPGQGGKLFF.

This clone was counted once. The chain recombines TRBV5-5 with TRBJ1-5, with D perhaps TRBD1 (6 bases). Germline CDR1 is SGHKS and CDR2 is YYEKEE (reference sequence). V was shortened by 0 bases and J by 3 bases, with 10 bases between the two germline ends. The CDR3 is made up of 15 amino acids. The CDR3 DNA reads TGTGCCAGCAGCTTGGGACAGGTACCCAATCAGCCCCAGCATTTT. It is translated as CASSLGQVPNQPQHF.

This chain uses TRBV10-3 with TRBJ2-3; possible D gene TRBD1, 5 bases. The length of the CDR3 is 12 residues. CDR1 is ENHRY, CDR2 SYGVKD, per germline. The V gene lost 2 bases and the J gene lost 5 bases, with 5 bases spanning the gap. CDR3 in DNA: TGTGCCATCAGTGAGGACAGAGATACGCAGTATTTT. It codes for CAISEDRDTQYF.

The V call is TRBV6-1, the J call TRBJ1-5; D possibly corresponds to TRBD1 (5 bases). The V and J ends lost 6 bases and 2 bases respectively, with 11 bases between them. The CDR3 length is 14 residues. Germline lookup yields CDR1 MNHNS and CDR2 SASEGT. CDR3 sequence reads: CASSYGAGNQPQHF. CDR3 in DNA: TGTGCCAGCAGCTATGGGGCGGGCAATCAGCCCCAGCATTTT.

This clone was recorded once. This chain uses TRBV9 with TRBJ2-3; 10 nucleotides align to TRBD2. The CDR3 has 16 amino acids. Per germline, CDR1 SGDLS and CDR2 YYNGEE. Trimming at V came to 1 base and at J to 1 base, leaving 3 bases not matched to a gene. CDR3 region: CASSVSGTSGTDTQYF. The DNA of the CDR3 is TGTGCCAGCAGCGTATCGGGGACTAGCGGCACAGATACGCAGTATTTT.

V gene TRBV5-1 combines with J gene TRBJ2-1; D is undetermined. Germline CDR1 SGHRS, CDR2 YFSETQ. The CDR3 length is 13 residues. V lost 1 base to trimming and J lost 7 bases, with 9 bases between them. The CDR3 here is CASSLPQVNEQFF. CDR3 in DNA: TGCGCCAGCAGCTTGCCGCAGGTTAATGAGCAGTTCTTC.

The V gene is TRBV7-8, the J gene TRBJ1-5; 7 bases agree with TRBD1. Per germline, CDR1 SGHVS and CDR2 FQNEAQ. The trim removed 4 bases at V and 0 bases at J, leaving 6 bases unmatched. This CDR3 region has 16 residues. The CDR3 DNA follows: TGTGCCAGCAGCTCCCGGGGACAGATTAGCAATCAGCCCCAGCATTTT. Amino acids: CASSSRGQISNQPQHF.

The chain uses TRBV15 and TRBJ1-1, with 7 bases matching TRBD1. The ends lost 0 bases at V and 5 bases at J; junction bases unmatched: 6. CDR3 size: 15 residues. Germline CDR1 and CDR2: LNHNV and YYDKDF (reference sequence). This CDR3 is CATSRDPRGRTEAFF. For the CDR3, the DNA is TGTGCCACCAGCAGAGACCCCAGGGGGAGAACTGAAGCTTTCTTT.

As to this clone: The identical CDR3 is also encoded by other nucleotide sequences in the sample. This sequence joins TRBV5-1 and TRBJ2-3; no clear D gene. The CDR3 has 12 residues. Germline-derived CDR1 and CDR2 are SGHRS and YFSETQ. Trimming pared 0 bases from V and 6 bases from J, leaving 5 bases between. CDR3: CASSLVPDTQYF. CDR3 coding DNA: TGCGCCAGCAGCTTGGTACCCGATACGCAGTATTTT. Full variable domain (rest looked up from reference TRBV5-1 and TRBJ2-3): KAGVTQTPRYLIKTRGQQVTLSCSPISGHRSVSWYQQTPGQGLQFLFEYFSETQRNKGNFPGRFSGRQFSNSRSEMNVSTLELGDSALYLCASSLVPDTQYFGPGTRLTVL.

CDR3 sequence reads: CASSLLPGTGPRTEAFF. As DNA, the CDR3 is TGTGCCAGCAGCTTACTCCCCGGGACAGGGCCAAGAACTGAAGCTTTCTTT. The chain employs TRBV7-8 and TRBJ1-1; 9 positions agree with TRBD1. Germline values: CDR1 SGHVS, CDR2 FQNEAQ. The CDR3 length is 17 residues. V lost 2 bases to trimming and J lost 5 bases; unmatched junction nucleotides: 12.

The rearrangement links TRBV9 to TRBJ2-3; the D gene is possibly TRBD2 (6 bases). The V end was cut by 3 bases, the J end by 10 bases, with 18 bases between. The CDR3 has 14 residues. Per germline, CDR1 SGDLS and CDR2 YYNGEE. Here the CDR3 reads CASSARRDSTPQYF. CDR3 coding DNA: TGTGCCAGCAGCGCTAGACGGGACTCTACTCCGCAGTATTTT.

The V gene is TRBV29-1, the J gene TRBJ1-1; TRBD1 is a possible D gene (5 bases). The CDR3 loop spans 13 amino acids. Germline assignment: CDR1 SQVTM and CDR2 ANQGSEA. V lost 2 bases, J lost 4 bases, and 11 bases lay in between. The CDR3 DNA is TGCAGCGTTGAAAGGGGAATCGGCACTGAAGCTTTCTTT. Protein product: CSVERGIGTEAFF.

The rearrangement joins TRBV29-1 to TRBJ2-6; D tentatively fits TRBD1 or TRBD2 (5 bases each). CDR1 and CDR2 (germline): SQVTM, ANQGSEA. Trimming shortened V by 1 base and J by 2 bases, and 9 bases separated the two germline ends. This CDR3 comprises 15 residues. The chain's CDR3 is CSVEGQRAGANVLTF. CDR3 nucleotides: TGCAGCGTTGAAGGACAGAGGGCTGGGGCCAACGTCCTGACTTTC.

The rearrangement joins TRBV5-1 to TRBJ2-7; D not certain. Trimming pared 0 bases from V and 2 bases from J, leaving 12 bases between. This CDR3 comprises 15 residues. Germline assignment: CDR1 SGHRS and CDR2 YFSETQ. The CDR3 region is CASSLGESSTYEQYF. In DNA, the CDR3 is TGCGCCAGCAGCTTGGGTGAATCCTCCACCTACGAGCAGTACTTC.

The V and J genes are TRBV5-1 and TRBJ1-1; D perhaps matches TRBD1 (6 bases). Trimming left V 3 bases short and J 4 bases short, with 16 bases between. Germline V gene lookup returns CDR1 SGHRS and CDR2 YFSETQ. There are 15 residues in the CDR3. Here the CDR3 reads CASSWALGGGTEAFF. CDR3 coding DNA: TGCGCCAGCAGCTGGGCTTTGGGAGGGGGCACTGAAGCTTTCTTT.

V gene TRBV5-5 combines with J gene TRBJ2-7; D possibly corresponds to TRBD2 (6 bases). From germline, CDR1 is SGHKS and CDR2 YYEKEE (reference sequence). The V end lost 4 bases, the J end lost 1 base, and 18 bases lay between the germline ends. This CDR3 is built from 16 residues. The CDR3 loop is CASSALRGLRSYEQYF. CDR3 sequence (DNA): TGTGCCAGCAGCGCACTGCGGGGACTGAGATCCTACGAGCAGTACTTC.

The genes are TRBV18 and TRBJ2-1; D is perhaps TRBD2 (5 bases). The germline gives CDR1 KGHSH, CDR2 LQKENI. CDR3 size: 16 residues. V dropped 4 bases and J dropped 2 bases, with 15 bases sitting between them. DNA for the CDR3: TGTGCCAGCTCACTAAGGACTGAAGCAACCTACAATGAGCAGTTCTTC. This gives the protein CASSLRTEATYNEQFF.

The V gene is TRBV9, the J gene TRBJ2-7; TRBD1 might be the D (5 bases). The V gene lost 5 bases and the J gene lost 3 bases, with 18 bases spanning the gap. Germline V gene lookup returns CDR1 SGDLS and CDR2 YYNGEE. The CDR3 has 15 amino acids. CDR3 sequence reads: CASREEQVGVYEQYF. The CDR3 DNA follows: TGTGCCAGCAGGGAAGAGCAGGTAGGGGTCTACGAGCAGTACTTC.

The V call is TRBV5-1, the J call TRBJ2-5; D remains unclear. The CDR3 totals 13 residues. Between the trimmed V and J ends, which lost 4 bases and 5 bases, there was a span of 12 bases. Per the germline V gene, CDR1 is SGHRS and CDR2 is YFSETQ. The CDR3 is CASSTALGETQYF. For the CDR3, the DNA is TGCGCCAGCAGCACTGCGCTCGGGGAGACCCAGTACTTC.

This clone was observed once. This chain uses TRBV2 with TRBJ1-5; D is possibly TRBD1 (6 bases). Germline CDR1 SNHLY, CDR2 FYNNEI. The ends were cut back, 5 bases at V and 0 bases at J, with 14 bases in the middle. This CDR3 has 16 amino acids. CDR3 residues: CASSSDRPFSNQPQHF. The CDR3 nucleotides read TGTGCCAGCAGTTCAGACAGGCCATTTAGCAATCAGCCCCAGCATTTT.

Comments on this clone: This sample also contains other DNA sequences that code for the same CDR3. The rearrangement joins TRBV11-2 to TRBJ2-7; 7 bases map to TRBD1. With V trimmed by 0 bases and J by 0 bases, 2 bases remained unmatched. The germline CDR1 and CDR2 sequences are SGHAT and FQNNGV. The CDR3 contains 15 residues. CDR3 nucleotides: TGTGCCAGCAGCTTAGACAGGGGGAGCTCCTACGAGCAGTACTTC. Translating gives CASSLDRGSSYEQYF.

The chain couples TRBV5-1 to TRBJ2-5; D possibly corresponds to TRBD2 (5 bases). Trimming took 4 bases from V and 4 from J, leaving 14 bases between them. CDR3 length equals 14 residues. The germline V gene has CDR1 SGHRS and CDR2 YFSETQ. The CDR3 is CASSKRTGVETQYF. Here the CDR3 DNA reads TGCGCCAGCAGCAAACGGACCGGGGTAGAGACCCAGTACTTC.

The V and J genes are TRBV6-1 and TRBJ2-1; 11 nucleotides align to TRBD2. CDR1 and CDR2 (germline): MNHNS, SASEGT. The CDR3 totals 16 residues. Germline trimming cut 3 bases from V and 3 bases from J; bases unmatched to any gene: 4. CDR3 sequence (DNA): TGTGCCAGCAGTGATGATAGCGGGAGGGTCTACAATGAGCAGTTCTTC. Protein product: CASSDDSGRVYNEQFF.

V and J are TRBV6-5 and TRBJ2-7, with TRBD2 matching 7 bases. The ends lost 4 bases at V and 1 base at J; junction bases unmatched: 4. Germline V gives CDR1 MNHEY, CDR2 SVGAGI. This CDR3 has 14 amino acids. The CDR3 DNA follows: TGTGCCAGCAGTTCGCCGGGGGGATCCTACGAGCAGTACTTC. Residues: CASSSPGGSYEQYF.

This clone has only one observation. The V and J genes are TRBV30 and TRBJ2-2; perhaps TRBD1 as D (6 bases). Germline lookup yields CDR1 GTSNPN and CDR2 SVGIG (reference sequence). V was shortened by 8 bases and J by 6 bases, with 19 bases between the two germline ends. The CDR3 extends over 14 amino acids. CDR3 sequence: CAGRDNIMAGELFF. The CDR3 nucleotides read TGTGCCGGAAGGGACAACATAATGGCCGGGGAGCTGTTTTTT.

The rearrangement uses TRBV19 and TRBJ2-7; 8 bases map to TRBD1. The V gene's germline CDR1 is LNHDA and CDR2 SQIVND (reference sequence). This CDR3 comprises 15 residues. The V segment lost 3 bases and the J segment 4 bases; nucleotides outside the gene matches: 8. The CDR3 loop is CASSIAGQGAYEQYF. The CDR3 DNA is TGTGCCAGTAGTATCGCCGGGCAGGGGGCATACGAGCAGTACTTC.

This CDR3 is CASSRSQETQYF. DNA for the CDR3: TGCGCCAGCAGCCGGTCCCAAGAGACCCAGTACTTC. The genes are TRBV5-1 and TRBJ2-5, with D hard to call. The CDR3 is 12 residues long. Trimming took 4 bases from V and 1 from J, leaving 5 bases between them. The germline V gene has CDR1 SGHRS and CDR2 YFSETQ.

The V and J genes are TRBV5-1 and TRBJ2-2; 10 positions agree with TRBD2. The J segment lost 5 bases and the V segment lost 1 base, leaving 2 bases of the junction unmatched. CDR3 length: 15 residues. CDR1 and CDR2 from the germline V gene are SGHRS and YFSETQ. The CDR3 spells CASSLSSGRTGELFF. The DNA for the CDR3 is TGCGCCAGCAGCTTGAGTAGCGGGAGGACCGGGGAGCTGTTTTTT.

This chain links TRBV28 with TRBJ2-1; D is unclear. Germline loops: CDR1 MDHEN, CDR2 SYDVKM. This CDR3 comprises 12 residues. With 3 bases removed from V and 10 bases from J, the gap between germline ends came to 10 bases. The CDR3 reads CASSLQTNEQFF. For the CDR3, the DNA is TGTGCCAGCAGTTTGCAAACGAACGAGCAGTTCTTC.